The clone carrying this T cell receptor beta chain has more than one count but fewer than ten. The antigen is unknown. CDR1 and CDR2 from the germline V gene are MDHEN and SYDVKM. With 4 bases removed from V and 0 bases from J, the gap between germline ends came to 16 bases. The length of the CDR3 is 16 residues. This record belongs to a study of T cell repertoires in cytomegalovirus infection. TCRdb reprocessed the reads via MiXCR and lists one record per CDR3 protein. Here the sample spans under 300,000 distinct CDR3 sequences, 9% to 15% being singletons. Findings and limits, study-wide: CMV carriers with the relevant HLA were identified by cumulative public TCR beta family frequency.

The chain links TRBV28 to TRBJ2-7; D is perhaps TRBD2 (5 bases). Material: PBMCs. The receptor was isolated from a human donor in good health (CMV status not recorded). Some clones in this sample may be carry-over from other donors' samples. This CDR3 is CASSSPFARASYEQYF. CDR3 nucleotides: TGTGCCAGCAGTTCACCTTTCGCGAGGGCCTCCTACGAGCAGTACTTC.